The rows below give T cell receptor beta chains drawn from one sample of a study of blood T cell repertoires in COVID-19. The protocol was immunoSEQ multiplex PCR, while the TCRdb copy is restricted to in-frame clones and leaves out a portion. Of a few hundred thousand clones listed, roughly 90% are singletons. The sequenced sample consisted of PBMCs or T cells enriched from blood (not recorded which). These receptor sequences come from a woman under 30 with acute COVID-19. Each CDR3 is given with its conserved first and last residue. A D gene is named only where the DNA matches it firmly. The listing skips clone size in some rows; elsewhere it reads once, few, many or a size class.

j_call,d_call,clone_size,v_call,cdr3_nt,cdr3_aa
TRBJ2-1,.,.,TRBV9,TGTGCCAGCAGCGGGCTTAGCGGAGGGTCCTACAATGAGCAGTTCTTC,CASSGLSGGSYNEQFF
TRBJ1-5,.,.,TRBV27,TGTGCCAGCAGTTTATCGTGGGACAAGGGCAATCAGCCCCAGCATTTT,CASSLSWDKGNQPQHF
TRBJ1-6,.,once,TRBV12-3/TRBV12-4,TGTGCCAGCAGTTTAGGAGCACCCCTCCACTTT,CASSLGAPLHF
TRBJ2-1,.,once,TRBV19,TGTGCCAGTAGCCTGGGGGGGCACAATGAGCAGTTCTTC,CASSLGGHNEQFF
TRBJ1-1,.,.,TRBV10-3,TGTGCCATCACCGACGGGGAGGTAACGACTGAAGCTTTCTTT,CAITDGEVTTEAFF
TRBJ2-1,TRBD2,.,TRBV11-3,TGTGCCAGCAGCTCTATAGCGGGAGCGCAAGATGAGCAGTTCTTC,CASSSIAGAQDEQFF
TRBJ1-6,TRBD1,.,TRBV28,TGTGCCAGCACCAAAGGACAGGTGGGCAATTCACCCCTCCACTTT,CASTKGQVGNSPLHF
TRBJ1-5,TRBD1,once,TRBV28,TGTGCCAGCATCCTCACAGGGGGAAGTCAGCCCCAGCATTTT,CASILTGGSQPQHF
TRBJ2-3,TRBD2,.,TRBV28,TGTGCCAGCAGTTTGTCGAGCGGGATGATTAGCACAGATACGCAGTATTTT,CASSLSSGMISTDTQYF
TRBJ2-1,TRBD1,.,TRBV18,TGTGCCAGCTCACCCAAGGGACAGAGCCTAAATGAGCAGTTCTTC,CASSPKGQSLNEQFF
TRBJ1-2,TRBD1,.,TRBV28,TGTGCCAGCAGTTCCGGCAGGGGGCGCGCTGGCTACACCTTC,CASSSGRGRAGYTF
TRBJ1-1,TRBD1,.,TRBV28,TGTGCCAGCAGTTTACTAACAGGGGGCGCGGGAGCTTTCTTT,CASSLLTGGAGAFF
TRBJ2-7,.,.,TRBV5-6,TGTGCCAGCAGCCCTTGGGCTAGCGCGATACACTACGAGCAGTACTTC,CASSPWASAIHYEQYF
TRBJ2-2,TRBD1,.,TRBV5-6,TGTGCCAGCCGCGGCAGGGGGCCGTCCGGGGAGCTGTTTTTT,CASRGRGPSGELFF
TRBJ2-1,TRBD2,.,TRBV3-1/TRBV3-2,TGTGCCAGCAGCCATTCACTAGCGGAGGGGGGCAATGAGCAGTTCTTC,CASSHSLAEGGNEQFF
TRBJ1-1,.,.,TRBV27,TGTGCCAGCAGTTTCATCATGGAGGGTCGAACTGAAGCTTTCTTT,CASSFIMEGRTEAFF
TRBJ2-5,.,.,TRBV5-5,TGTGCCAGCAGCGGAAAGGGGAACCAAGAGACCCAGTACTTC,CASSGKGNQETQYF